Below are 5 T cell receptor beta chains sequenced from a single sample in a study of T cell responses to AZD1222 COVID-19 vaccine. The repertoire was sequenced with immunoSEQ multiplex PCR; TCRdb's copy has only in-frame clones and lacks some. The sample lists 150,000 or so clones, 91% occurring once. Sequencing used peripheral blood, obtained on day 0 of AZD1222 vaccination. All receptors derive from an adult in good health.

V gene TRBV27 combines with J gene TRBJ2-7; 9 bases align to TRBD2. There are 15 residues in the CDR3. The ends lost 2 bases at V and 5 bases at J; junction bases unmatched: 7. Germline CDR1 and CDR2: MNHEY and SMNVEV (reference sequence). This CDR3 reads CASSLGSGRTNEQYF. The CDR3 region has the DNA TGTGCCAGCAGTTTAGGTAGCGGGAGAACCAACGAGCAGTACTTC.

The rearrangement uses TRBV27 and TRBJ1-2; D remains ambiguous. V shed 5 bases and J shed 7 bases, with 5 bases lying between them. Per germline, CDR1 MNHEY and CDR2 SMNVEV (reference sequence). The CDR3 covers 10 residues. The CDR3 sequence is CASSQGGYTF. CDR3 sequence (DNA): TGTGCCAGCAGTCAAGGTGGCTACACCTTC.

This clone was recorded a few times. CDR3 bases: TGTGCCAGCAGCTCTCGTTCAGTTGGGACAGGGGGTCACGAGCAGTACTTC. Its translation: CASSSRSVGTGGHEQYF. The chain combines TRBV11-2 with TRBJ2-7; 11 positions match TRBD1. Germline CDR1 reads SGHAT; CDR2 reads FQNNGV. J gave up 5 bases and V 4 bases, and 13 bases lay outside the gene matches. There are 17 residues in the CDR3.

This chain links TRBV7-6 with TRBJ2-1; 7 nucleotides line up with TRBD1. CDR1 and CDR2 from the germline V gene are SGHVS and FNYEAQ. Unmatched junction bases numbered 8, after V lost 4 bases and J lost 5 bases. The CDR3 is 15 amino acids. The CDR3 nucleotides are TGTGCCAGCAGCTCCCCCAGGGGGACCGACAATGAGCAGTTCTTC. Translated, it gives CASSSPRGTDNEQFF.

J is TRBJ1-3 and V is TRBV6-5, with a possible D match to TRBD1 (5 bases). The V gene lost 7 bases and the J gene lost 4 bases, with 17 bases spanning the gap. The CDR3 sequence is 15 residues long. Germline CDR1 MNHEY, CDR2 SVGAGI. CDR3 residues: CASMREGPIGNTIYF. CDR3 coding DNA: TGTGCCAGCATGCGGGAGGGACCCATCGGAAACACCATATATTTT.